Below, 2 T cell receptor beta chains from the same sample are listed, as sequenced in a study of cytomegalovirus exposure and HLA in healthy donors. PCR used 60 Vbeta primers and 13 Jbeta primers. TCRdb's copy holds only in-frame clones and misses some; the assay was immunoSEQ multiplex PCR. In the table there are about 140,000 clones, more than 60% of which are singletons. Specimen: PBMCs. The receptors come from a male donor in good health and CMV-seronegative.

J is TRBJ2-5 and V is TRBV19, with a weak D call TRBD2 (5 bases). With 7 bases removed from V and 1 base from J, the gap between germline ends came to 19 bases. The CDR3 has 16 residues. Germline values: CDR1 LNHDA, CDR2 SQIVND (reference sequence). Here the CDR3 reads CASTPPVERCQETQYF. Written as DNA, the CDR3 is TGTGCCAGTACTCCCCCGGTTGAGCGGTGCCAAGAGACCCAGTACTTC.

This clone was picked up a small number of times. DNA of the CDR3: TGTGCCAGCAGCTTTGGGACAGGGGCGGGCGAGACCCAGTACTTC. Protein sequence: CASSFGTGAGETQYF. V is TRBV5-4 and J is TRBJ2-5; 10 nucleotides match TRBD1. The V gene end was trimmed by 2 bases and the J gene end by 5 bases; junction bases not matched to a gene: 6. Germline CDR1 and CDR2: SGHNT and YYREEE (reference sequence). This CDR3 comprises 15 residues.